These 24 T cell receptor beta chains originate from one sample sequenced in a study of OX40 agonist ivuxolimab in advanced cancers. Clones were sequenced by immunoSEQ multiplex PCR, and TCRdb holds only the in-frame ones, with some missing. The sample contains some 79,000 clones, 92% of which appear only once. The sample here was CD4+ or CD8+ T cells sorted from blood, taken in a trial of the OX40 agonist ivuxolimab. Receptors originate from an adult with an advanced solid tumor such as melanoma, head and neck, liver or kidney cancer.

V gene TRBV5-1 combines with J gene TRBJ2-1, with 11 bases fitting TRBD2. The CDR3 spans 17 residues. Germline V gene sequence: CDR1 SGHRS, CDR2 YFSETQ. With 2 bases clipped from V and 2 bases from J, the junction kept 6 bases outside the gene matches. The DNA for the CDR3 is TGCGCCAGCAGCTTTAGACTAGCGGGACTGACCTACAATGAGCAGTTCTTC. Encoded protein: CASSFRLAGLTYNEQFF. Variable domain in full (rest from reference TRBV5-1 and TRBJ2-1): KAGVTQTPRYLIKTRGQQVTLSCSPISGHRSVSWYQQTPGQGLQFLFEYFSETQRNKGNFPGRFSGRQFSNSRSEMNVSTLELGDSALYLCASSFRLAGLTYNEQFFGPGTRLTVL.

The chain couples TRBV5-1 to TRBJ2-7; D is undetermined. Between the trimmed V and J ends, which lost 5 bases and 3 bases, there was a span of 12 bases. The germline gives CDR1 SGHRS, CDR2 YFSETQ. This CDR3 has 13 amino acids. CDR3 sequence (DNA): TGCGCCAGCAGGGTTGACGGATACTACGAGCAGTACTTC. Encoded protein: CASRVDGYYEQYF. Combining the CDR3 with reference TRBV5-1 and TRBJ2-7 gives the whole variable domain KAGVTQTPRYLIKTRGQQVTLSCSPISGHRSVSWYQQTPGQGLQFLFEYFSETQRNKGNFPGRFSGRQFSNSRSEMNVSTLELGDSALYLCASRVDGYYEQYFGPGTRLTVT.

This chain links TRBV30 with TRBJ1-1; D gene uncertain. The V end was cut by 2 bases, the J end by 6 bases, with 10 bases between. The CDR3 covers 12 residues. Germline lookup yields CDR1 GTSNPN and CDR2 SVGIG (reference sequence). The DNA for the CDR3 is TGTGCCTGGAGTTTCGGGGTGGCTGAAGCTTTCTTT. Protein: CAWSFGVAEAFF.

The chain recombines TRBV6-1 with TRBJ2-7; TRBD2 aligns across 11 bases. V lost 7 bases to trimming and J lost 7 bases; unmatched junction nucleotides: 9. Germline V gene lookup returns CDR1 MNHNS and CDR2 SASEGT. This CDR3 has 14 amino acids. The CDR3 DNA sequence: TGTGCCAGCACCGACACTAGACTAGCGGGGGAGCAGTACTTC. Amino acids: CASTDTRLAGEQYF.

The chain employs TRBV27 and TRBJ2-7; 7 bases are shared with TRBD1. The CDR3 consists of 14 residues. Germline V gene data show CDR1 as MNHEY and CDR2 as SMNVEV (reference sequence). The junction had 10 bases not matched to a gene; V was cut back by 5 bases and J by 6 bases. The CDR3 nucleotides are TGTGCCAGCAGTCTAAGGGGGCGAAACCCCGAGCAGTACTTC. This sequence encodes CASSLRGRNPEQYF.

The rearrangement uses TRBV5-1 and TRBJ2-5, with 12 bases fitting TRBD2. Losses at the gene ends were 4 bases for V and 5 bases for J; bases not matched to a gene: 6. Germline V gene sequence: CDR1 SGHRS, CDR2 YFSETQ. The CDR3 length is 15 residues. CDR3 DNA sequence: TGCGCCAGCAGCGGGGGACTAGCGGGTGGTGAGACCCAGTACTTC. Its translation: CASSGGLAGGETQYF. The full variable domain, in which reference TRBV5-1 and TRBJ2-5 provide the parts outside the CDR3, is KAGVTQTPRYLIKTRGQQVTLSCSPISGHRSVSWYQQTPGQGLQFLFEYFSETQRNKGNFPGRFSGRQFSNSRSEMNVSTLELGDSALYLCASSGGLAGGETQYFGPGTRLLVL.

This clone has only one observation. J is TRBJ2-7 and V is TRBV7-8, with TRBD1 as a possible D gene (7 bases). V gave up 5 bases and J gave up 3 bases, with 17 bases separating them. The CDR3 runs to 15 residues. Germline assignment: CDR1 SGHVS and CDR2 FQNEAQ. Here the CDR3 DNA reads TGTGCCAGCAGCCCGCGGGACAGTGCTATCTACGAGCAGTACTTC. This encodes CASSPRDSAIYEQYF.

The chain combines TRBV14 with TRBJ1-4, with D perhaps TRBD1 (5 bases). V gave up 0 bases and J gave up 12 bases, with 11 bases separating them. The CDR3 contains 13 residues. CDR1 and CDR2 from the germline V gene are SGHDN and FVKESK. The CDR3 loop is CASSQDLLGELFF. The CDR3 DNA reads TGTGCCAGCAGCCAAGATCTATTGGGGGAACTGTTTTTT.

V is TRBV2 and J is TRBJ2-1; D unresolved. The length of the CDR3 is 13 residues. From germline, CDR1 is SNHLY and CDR2 FYNNEI. Trimming took off 1 base at V and 8 bases at J, with 9 bases between the two ends. The CDR3 sequence: CASSEVGIHEQFF. CDR3 nucleotides: TGTGCCAGCAGTGAAGTGGGTATCCATGAGCAGTTCTTC.

The chain couples TRBV12-5 to TRBJ2-2, with 7 bases fitting TRBD1. The V segment lost 0 bases and the J segment 2 bases; nucleotides outside the gene matches: 9. The CDR3 runs 18 residues. Per germline, CDR1 LGHNT and CDR2 FRNRAP. The CDR3 bases are TGTGCTAGTGGTTTGGTCATGGTAAGGGGGCCCAACACCGGGGAGCTGTTTTTT. This codes for CASGLVMVRGPNTGELFF.

This chain joins TRBV19 and TRBJ2-7, with 7 bases lining up with TRBD1. CDR3 length: 15 amino acids. From germline, CDR1 is LNHDA and CDR2 SQIVND (reference sequence). V trimming: 6 bases; J trimming: 0 bases; junction bases outside the gene matches: 8. The CDR3 here is CASRGTDQSSYEQYF. CDR3 nucleotides: TGTGCCAGTAGAGGGACAGATCAGAGCTCCTACGAGCAGTACTTC.

The gene calls are TRBV15 and TRBJ1-1; D is uncertain. Per germline, CDR1 LNHNV and CDR2 YYDKDF (reference sequence). The V and J ends lost 1 base and 0 bases respectively, with 9 bases between them. The CDR3 consists of 15 residues. The CDR3 DNA is TGTGCCACCAGCAGAGGTGGTGCAATGAACACTGAAGCTTTCTTT. Translation gives CATSRGGAMNTEAFF.

The CDR3 coding sequence is TGCGCCAGCAGTTTCCCCCAGACAGGGTTCTCCTACGAGCAGTACTTC. The encoded protein is CASSFPQTGFSYEQYF. The chain employs TRBV10-2 and TRBJ2-7, with 7 bases aligning to TRBD1. Germline values: CDR1 WSHSY, CDR2 SAAADI. The CDR3 contains 16 residues. The J segment lost 0 bases and the V segment lost 5 bases, leaving 10 bases of the junction unmatched.

V is TRBV4-1 and J is TRBJ1-2, with 8 bases matching TRBD1. V was pared by 1 base and J by 0 bases, with 1 base of the junction left unmatched. Looked up from germline, CDR1 is MGHRA and CDR2 is YSYEKL. The CDR3 runs 15 residues. In nucleotides, the CDR3 is TGCGCCAGCAGCCAAGTGGACAGGGCTAACTATGGCTACACCTTC. Translating gives CASSQVDRANYGYTF.

The rearrangement links TRBV30 to TRBJ1-4; the D gene is possibly TRBD1 (5 bases). V lost 4 bases, J lost 8 bases, and 11 bases lay in between. The CDR3 loop spans 12 amino acids. Germline V lookup: CDR1 GTSNPN, CDR2 SVGIG (reference sequence). As DNA, the CDR3 is TGTGCCTGGACTACAGGACGGGAAAAACTGTTTTTT. Its translation: CAWTTGREKLFF.

A few counts support this clone. The chain uses TRBV7-9 and TRBJ1-1; the D is unclear. The germline gives CDR1 SEHNR, CDR2 FQNEAQ (reference sequence). This CDR3 has 14 residues. The V end was cut by 5 bases, the J end by 2 bases, with 12 bases between. The CDR3 sequence is CASSRGVPNTEAFF. The CDR3, as DNA: TGTGCCAGCAGCCGCGGCGTGCCAAACACTGAAGCTTTCTTT.

This chain connects TRBV10-3 to TRBJ1-3; 11 nucleotides match TRBD1. The trim removed 8 bases at V and 5 bases at J, leaving 11 bases unmatched. This CDR3 has 16 residues. Germline assignment: CDR1 ENHRY and CDR2 SYGVKD. This chain's CDR3 is CAIGFAGTGGRNTIYF. CDR3 DNA: TGTGCCATCGGATTCGCCGGGACAGGGGGGAGAAACACCATATATTTT.

The V call is TRBV7-9, the J call TRBJ2-7; D unresolved. Trimming pared 6 bases from V and 2 bases from J, leaving 14 bases between. Germline V CDR1 and CDR2: SEHNR, FQNEAQ (reference sequence). The CDR3 is made up of 14 amino acids. CDR3 in amino acids: CASSPRAQTYEQYF. In nucleotides, the CDR3 is TGTGCCAGCAGTCCCCGGGCCCAGACCTACGAGCAGTACTTC.

This rearrangement joins TRBV28 to TRBJ2-1; 10 bases align to TRBD1. This CDR3 has 14 residues. V trimming: 6 bases; J trimming: 9 bases; junction bases outside the gene matches: 8. Germline CDR1 MDHEN, CDR2 SYDVKM. The chain's CDR3 is CASRGQGISPEQFF. The CDR3 DNA reads TGTGCCAGCAGGGGACAGGGGATTTCTCCTGAGCAGTTCTTC.

The J gene is TRBJ2-2, the V gene TRBV29-1; maybe TRBD1 (6 bases). V lost 7 bases, J lost 5 bases, and 8 bases lay in between. CDR3 size: 11 residues. The V gene's germline CDR1 is SQVTM and CDR2 ANQGSEA. Written as DNA, the CDR3 is TGCAGCGCAGGGGAGACCGGGGAGCTGTTTTTT. Translating it yields CSAGETGELFF.

This chain links TRBV7-9 with TRBJ2-7; TRBD2 agrees at 10 bases. CDR3 length equals 18 residues. The J segment lost 0 bases and the V segment lost 3 bases, leaving 11 bases of the junction unmatched. Per the germline V gene, CDR1 is SEHNR and CDR2 is FQNEAQ (reference sequence). The CDR3 DNA reads as TGTGCCAGCAGCTTTGCCGGGACTAGCGCCGGAAGCTCCTACGAGCAGTACTTC. It yields the protein CASSFAGTSAGSSYEQYF.

Remarks on this clone: Other DNA sequences from this sample encode an identical CDR3 as well. This chain links TRBV18 with TRBJ2-5, with D uncertain. Germline CDR1 and CDR2: KGHSH and LQKENI. Trimming took 3 bases from V and 3 from J, leaving 8 bases between them. There are 13 residues in the CDR3. The CDR3 loop reads CASSPPGKETQYF. CDR3 bases: TGTGCCAGCTCACCGCCAGGAAAAGAGACCCAGTACTTC.

In this sample, this clone turned up once. This chain links TRBV5-1 with TRBJ2-3; D is uncertain. Between the trimmed V and J ends, which lost 0 bases and 1 base, there was a span of 12 bases. Germline V gives CDR1 SGHRS, CDR2 YFSETQ. This CDR3 is built from 16 residues. The CDR3, as DNA: TGCGCCAGCAGCTTGGGTCTAGATGAGGGCACAGATACGCAGTATTTT. Translating it yields CASSLGLDEGTDTQYF.

The rearrangement uses TRBV7-8 and TRBJ2-7; 7 bases are a match to TRBD2. V shed 5 bases and J 3 bases; nucleotides not matched to a gene: 10. Germline CDR1 reads SGHVS; CDR2 reads FQNEAQ. This CDR3 has 15 residues. The CDR3 here is CASSREASRVYEQYF. The CDR3 DNA reads as TGTGCCAGCAGCCGGGAGGCCTCTCGGGTCTACGAGCAGTACTTC.